Following are 18 T cell receptor beta chains from one sample sequenced in a study of T cell responses to AZD1222 COVID-19 vaccine. The method was immunoSEQ multiplex PCR; TCRdb's version includes in-frame clones alone and lacks a portion of them. Of 85,000 to 100,000 clones in the sample, approximately 83% were seen once. Material: peripheral blood, obtained on day 0 of AZD1222 vaccination. The receptor source for this set is an adult in good health.

This chain uses TRBV6-2 or TRBV6-3 with TRBJ2-1, with D perhaps TRBD2 (6 bases). The germline V gene encodes CDR1 MNHEY and CDR2 SVGEGT. V shed 5 bases and J shed 5 bases, with 13 bases lying between them. The CDR3 runs to 14 residues. CDR3 nucleotide sequence: TGTGCCAGCAGTCGGACTATGGGGCACAATGAGCAGTTCTTC. Its protein is CASSRTMGHNEQFF.

This chain uses TRBV30 with TRBJ2-2, with 8 nucleotides matching TRBD2. CDR1 is GTSNPN and CDR2 is SVGIG in the germline V gene (reference sequence). This CDR3 contains 15 residues. The ends lost 3 bases at V and 0 bases at J; junction bases unmatched: 3. For the CDR3, the DNA is TGTGCCTGGAGGTTAGCGGGACCGAACACCGGGGAGCTGTTTTTT. It codes for CAWRLAGPNTGELFF. The variable domain in full, with the rest retrieved from reference TRBV30 and TRBJ2-2, is SQTIHQWPATLVQPVGSPLSLECTVEGTSNPNLYWYRQAAGRGLQLLFYSVGIGQISSEVPQNLSASRPQDRQFILSSKKLLLSDSGFYLCAWRLAGPNTGELFFGEGSRLTVL.

This chain joins TRBV11-3 and TRBJ2-2; D possibly corresponds to TRBD2 (5 bases). This CDR3 has 15 amino acids. V was pared by 3 bases and J by 0 bases, with 8 bases between. Looked up from germline, CDR1 is SGHNT and CDR2 is YENEEA. The CDR3 sequence: CASSFRGSNTGELFF. CDR3 nucleotide sequence: TGTGCCAGCAGCTTTCGGGGTTCGAACACCGGGGAGCTGTTTTTT.

J is TRBJ2-5 and V is TRBV7-2, with 10 positions matching TRBD2. In germline, CDR1 is SGHTA, CDR2 FQGNSA. The CDR3 spans 14 residues. With V trimmed by 4 bases and J by 3 bases, 2 bases remained unmatched. This chain's CDR3 is CASSYSGGEETQYF. Here the CDR3 DNA reads TGTGCCAGCAGCTACAGCGGGGGGGAAGAGACCCAGTACTTC.

V is TRBV9 and J is TRBJ2-3, with 10 bases matching TRBD1. CDR3 size: 15 residues. The germline gives CDR1 SGDLS, CDR2 YYNGEE. The V and J ends lost 1 base and 6 bases, in that order; junction bases with no gene match: 5. CDR3 bases: TGTGCCAGCAGCGTACCGGGACAGGGGAGGGATACGCAGTATTTT. This sequence encodes CASSVPGQGRDTQYF.

This chain connects TRBV19 to TRBJ1-2; tentative D call: TRBD1 (6 bases). Looked up from germline, CDR1 is LNHDA and CDR2 is SQIVND (reference sequence). The CDR3 sequence is 13 residues long. Trimming removed 5 bases from V and 8 bases from J, with 15 bases in between. CDR3 protein: CASSRGGPEGYTF. The CDR3 region has the DNA TGTGCCAGTAGTCGGGGGGGGCCGGAGGGCTACACCTTC.

V and J are TRBV7-8 and TRBJ2-1; TRBD2 is a possible D gene (6 bases). CDR3 length: 15 amino acids. Germline loops: CDR1 SGHVS, CDR2 FQNEAQ. V lost 1 base to trimming and J lost 12 bases, with 19 bases between them. CDR3 sequence (DNA): TGTGCCAGCAGCTTAGACGGGGGAACAGCAATGGGGCAGTTCTTC. Protein: CASSLDGGTAMGQFF.

CDR3 amino acids: CASSPRGTIYGYTF. The CDR3 coding sequence is TGTGCCAGCAGCCCGAGGGGTACTATTTATGGCTACACCTTC. The rearrangement links TRBV27 to TRBJ1-2, with a weak D call TRBD1 (5 bases). Trimming stripped 6 bases from V and 5 bases from J, with 16 bases between. This CDR3 has 14 amino acids. Germline V gene data show CDR1 as MNHEY and CDR2 as SMNVEV (reference sequence).

This chain connects TRBV2 to TRBJ1-6, with D hard to call. Germline V CDR1 and CDR2: SNHLY, FYNNEI. The CDR3 covers 15 residues. Trimming took 4 bases from V and 0 from J, leaving 7 bases between them. CDR3: CASSVSSSYNSPLHF. The CDR3 nucleotides read TGTGCCAGCAGTGTGAGTAGCTCCTATAATTCACCCCTCCACTTT.

V and J are TRBV29-1 and TRBJ2-3; D gene ambiguous. This CDR3 is built from 12 residues. Germline loops: CDR1 SQVTM, CDR2 ANQGSEA. Trimming cost V 3 bases and J 7 bases, with 11 bases left between them. The DNA for the CDR3 is TGCAGCGTTGAGTACAGAGGAAATACGCAGTATTTT. Its protein is CSVEYRGNTQYF.

CDR3 protein: CASSQGGASGMTDTQYF. In DNA, the CDR3 is TGCGCCAGCAGCCAAGGGGGGGCTAGCGGGATGACAGATACGCAGTATTTT. The V and J genes are TRBV4-3 and TRBJ2-3; 9 bases align to TRBD2. Looked up from germline, CDR1 is LGHNA and CDR2 is YSLEER. Trimming took 1 base from V and 3 from J; bases not matched to a gene: 8. This CDR3 region has 17 residues.

The chain has TRBV3-1 (or the pseudogene TRBV3-2) and TRBJ1-5; D is unresolved. The CDR3 has 13 amino acids. Trimming stripped 4 bases from V and 7 bases from J, with 11 bases between. Looked up from germline, CDR1 is LGHDT and CDR2 is YNNKEL (reference sequence). CDR3 DNA: TGTGCCAGCAGCCCCCGGGTCGACCAGCCCCAGCATTTT. It yields the protein CASSPRVDQPQHF.

The table lists this clone with a count of one. The V and J genes are TRBV4-2 and TRBJ2-6; 10 bases fit TRBD2. CDR1 and CDR2 from the germline V gene are LGHNA and YNFKEQ. The CDR3 length is 16 residues. The V gene end was trimmed by 4 bases and the J gene end by 3 bases; junction bases not matched to a gene: 3. The CDR3 DNA reads TGTGCCAGCAGCCCCCGACTAGCGGGTGGGGCCAACGTCCTGACTTTC. Translated: CASSPRLAGGANVLTF.

This rearrangement joins TRBV6-2 or TRBV6-3 to TRBJ1-1; the D is unclear. CDR3 length: 16 residues. V lost 0 bases, J lost 1 base, and 12 bases lay in between. Germline lookup yields CDR1 MNHEY and CDR2 SVGEGT. The CDR3 DNA reads TGTGCCAGCAGTTACTCGGGGAAGACGCCGAACACTGAAGCTTTCTTT. This codes for CASSYSGKTPNTEAFF.

The rearrangement links TRBV7-6 to TRBJ1-3; TRBD1 matches 11 bases. The J segment lost 3 bases and the V segment lost 5 bases, leaving 6 bases of the junction unmatched. From germline, CDR1 is SGHVS and CDR2 FNYEAQ. The CDR3 runs to 16 residues. DNA for the CDR3: TGTGCCAGCAGCCAAGGGACAGGGGGTTTTGGAAACACCATATATTTT. Residues: CASSQGTGGFGNTIYF.

This clone was observed a few times. The V and J genes are TRBV4-2 and TRBJ1-2, with D unresolved. CDR3 length: 12 residues. The germline V gene has CDR1 LGHNA and CDR2 YNFKEQ. V lost 1 base to trimming and J lost 4 bases, with 4 bases between them. CDR3 amino acids: CASSQGPYGYTF. CDR3 DNA: TGTGCCAGCAGCCAAGGACCCTATGGCTACACCTTC.

The rearrangement joins TRBV14 to TRBJ2-3; tentative D call: TRBD2 (5 bases). Germline CDR1 reads SGHDN; CDR2 reads FVKESK. The ends were cut back, 5 bases at V and 0 bases at J, with 12 bases in the middle. The CDR3 spans 15 residues. CDR3 amino acids: CASSWEYPSTDTQYF. DNA for the CDR3: TGTGCCAGCAGCTGGGAGTACCCCAGCACAGATACGCAGTATTTT.

This chain joins TRBV5-1 and TRBJ2-1; TRBD2 matches at 7 bases. The J segment lost 2 bases and the V segment lost 4 bases, leaving 9 bases of the junction unmatched. The CDR3 totals 16 residues. CDR1 and CDR2 from the germline V gene are SGHRS and YFSETQ. DNA for the CDR3: TGCGCCAGCAGCCCGACCGTAGCGGGCCCCTACAATGAGCAGTTCTTC. Its translation: CASSPTVAGPYNEQFF.